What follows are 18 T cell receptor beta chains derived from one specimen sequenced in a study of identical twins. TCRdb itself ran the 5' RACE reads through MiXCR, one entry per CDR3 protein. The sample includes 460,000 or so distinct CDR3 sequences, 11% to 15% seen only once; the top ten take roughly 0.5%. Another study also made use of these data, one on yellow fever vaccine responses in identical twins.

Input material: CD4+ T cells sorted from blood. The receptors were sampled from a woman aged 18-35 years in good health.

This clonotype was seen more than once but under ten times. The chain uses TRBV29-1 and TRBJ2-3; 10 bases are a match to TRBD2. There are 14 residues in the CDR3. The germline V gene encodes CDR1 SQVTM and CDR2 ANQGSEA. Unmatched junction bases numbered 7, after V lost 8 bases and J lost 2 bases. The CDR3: CSSPGLAATDTQYF. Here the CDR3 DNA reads TGCAGCTCTCCCGGACTAGCGGCCACAGATACGCAGTATTTT.

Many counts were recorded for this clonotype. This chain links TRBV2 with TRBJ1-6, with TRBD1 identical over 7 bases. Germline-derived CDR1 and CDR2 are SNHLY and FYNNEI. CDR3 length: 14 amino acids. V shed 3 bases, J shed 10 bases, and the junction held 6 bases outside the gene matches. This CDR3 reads CASSDFQGGSPLHF. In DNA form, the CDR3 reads TGTGCCAGCAGTGATTTTCAGGGGGGATCACCCCTCCACTTT.

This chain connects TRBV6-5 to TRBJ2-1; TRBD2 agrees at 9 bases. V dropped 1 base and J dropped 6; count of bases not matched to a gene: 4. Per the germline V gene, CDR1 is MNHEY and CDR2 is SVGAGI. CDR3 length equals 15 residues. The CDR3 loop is CASSYYSGRTNEQFF. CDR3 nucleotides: TGTGCCAGCAGTTACTATAGCGGGAGAACCAATGAGCAGTTCTTC.

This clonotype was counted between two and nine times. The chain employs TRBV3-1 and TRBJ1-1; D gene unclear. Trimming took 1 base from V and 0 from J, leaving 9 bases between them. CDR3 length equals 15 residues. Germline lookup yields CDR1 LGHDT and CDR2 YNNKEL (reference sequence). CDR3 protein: CASSQVGRLNTEAFF. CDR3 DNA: TGTGCCAGCAGCCAAGTGGGCAGACTGAACACTGAAGCTTTCTTT. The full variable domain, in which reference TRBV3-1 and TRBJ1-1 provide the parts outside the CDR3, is DTAVSQTPKYLVTQMGNDKSIKCEQNLGHDTMYWYKQDSKKFLKIMFSYNNKELIINETVPNRFSPKSPDKAHLNLHINSLELGDSAVYFCASSQVGRLNTEAFFGQGTRLTVV.

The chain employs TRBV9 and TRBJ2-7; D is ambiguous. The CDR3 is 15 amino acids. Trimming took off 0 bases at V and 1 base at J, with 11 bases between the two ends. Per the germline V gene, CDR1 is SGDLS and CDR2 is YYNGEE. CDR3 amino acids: CASSVEGNLSYEQYF. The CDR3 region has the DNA TGTGCCAGCAGCGTAGAAGGGAATCTATCCTACGAGCAGTACTTC.

The DNA for the CDR3 is TGTGCCACCAGTGGGGGGCCGACAGGGGGCTCCCGGGACACGGAGGAGACCCAGTACTTC. It codes for CATSGGPTGGSRDTEETQYF. The chain joins TRBV24-1 to TRBJ2-5, with TRBD1 matching 10 bases. Trimming at V came to 5 bases and at J to 5 bases, leaving 22 bases not matched to a gene. CDR1 is KGHDR and CDR2 is SFDVKD in the germline V gene. The CDR3 has 20 residues.

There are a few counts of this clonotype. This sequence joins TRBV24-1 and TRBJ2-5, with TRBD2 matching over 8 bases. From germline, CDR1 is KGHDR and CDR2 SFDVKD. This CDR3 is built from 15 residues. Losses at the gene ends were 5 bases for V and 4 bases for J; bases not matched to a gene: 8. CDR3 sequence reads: CATSAPGGGLETQYF. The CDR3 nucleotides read TGTGCCACCAGTGCCCCGGGGGGGGGCTTAGAGACCCAGTACTTC.

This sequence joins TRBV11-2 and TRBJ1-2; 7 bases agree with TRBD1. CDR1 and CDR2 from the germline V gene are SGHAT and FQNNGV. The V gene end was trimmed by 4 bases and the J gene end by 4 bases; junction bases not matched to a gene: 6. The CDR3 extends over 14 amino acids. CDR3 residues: CASSSPTGVYGYTF. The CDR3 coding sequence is TGTGCCAGCAGCTCCCCTACAGGGGTCTATGGCTACACCTTC.

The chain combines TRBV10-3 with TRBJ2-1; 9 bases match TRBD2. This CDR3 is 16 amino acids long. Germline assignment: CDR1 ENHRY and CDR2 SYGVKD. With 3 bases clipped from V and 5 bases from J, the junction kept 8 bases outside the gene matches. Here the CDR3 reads CAISDIGKRGDNEQFF. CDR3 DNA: TGTGCCATCAGTGATATTGGCAAGCGGGGGGACAATGAGCAGTTCTTC.

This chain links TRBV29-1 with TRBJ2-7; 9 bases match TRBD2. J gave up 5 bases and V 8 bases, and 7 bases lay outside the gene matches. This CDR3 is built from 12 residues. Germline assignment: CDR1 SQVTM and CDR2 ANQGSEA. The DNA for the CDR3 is TGCAGCCTTGTAGCGGGAGTCGACGAGCAGTACTTC. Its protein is CSLVAGVDEQYF.

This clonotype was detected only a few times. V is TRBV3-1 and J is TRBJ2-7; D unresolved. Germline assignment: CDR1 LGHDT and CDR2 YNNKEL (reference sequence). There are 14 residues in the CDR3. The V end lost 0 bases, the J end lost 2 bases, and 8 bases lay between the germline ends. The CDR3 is CASSQDSATYEQYF. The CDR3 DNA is TGTGCCAGCAGCCAAGATTCCGCAACCTACGAGCAGTACTTC.

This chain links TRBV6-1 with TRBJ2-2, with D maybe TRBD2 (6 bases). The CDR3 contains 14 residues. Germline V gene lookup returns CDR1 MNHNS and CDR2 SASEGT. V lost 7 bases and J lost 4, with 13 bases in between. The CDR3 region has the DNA TGTGCCAGCACGGAGGGCGCGAGCACCGGGGAGCTGTTTTTT. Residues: CASTEGASTGELFF.

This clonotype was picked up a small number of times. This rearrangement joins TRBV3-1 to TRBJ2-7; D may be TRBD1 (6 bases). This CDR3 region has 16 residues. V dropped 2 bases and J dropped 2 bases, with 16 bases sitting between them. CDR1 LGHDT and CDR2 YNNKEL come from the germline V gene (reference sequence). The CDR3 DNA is TGTGCCAGCAGCCAACAACCCGGGACAACCACCTACGAGCAGTACTTC. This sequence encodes CASSQQPGTTTYEQYF.

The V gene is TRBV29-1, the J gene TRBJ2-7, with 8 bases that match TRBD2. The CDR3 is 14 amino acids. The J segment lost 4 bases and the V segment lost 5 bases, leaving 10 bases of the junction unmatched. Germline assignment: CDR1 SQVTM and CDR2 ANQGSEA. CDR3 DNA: TGCAGCGTTCGGTCCGGGAGGGCAGGATACGAGCAGTACTTC. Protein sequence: CSVRSGRAGYEQYF.

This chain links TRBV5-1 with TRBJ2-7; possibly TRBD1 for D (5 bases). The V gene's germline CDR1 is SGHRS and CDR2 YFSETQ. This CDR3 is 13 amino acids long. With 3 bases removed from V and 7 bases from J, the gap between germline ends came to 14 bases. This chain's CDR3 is CASSSDTLGEQYF. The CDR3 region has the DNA TGCGCCAGCAGCTCGGACACCCTCGGGGAGCAGTACTTC.

CDR3 bases: TGTGCCAGCAGGACAGGGGGGGCCTATAGCAATCAGCCCCAGCATTTT. Residues: CASRTGGAYSNQPQHF. The J gene is TRBJ1-5, the V gene TRBV6-1, with 9 bases identical to TRBD1. This CDR3 region has 16 residues. Trimming cost V 6 bases and J 0 bases; bases outside gene matches: 6. Germline CDR1 reads MNHNS; CDR2 reads SASEGT.

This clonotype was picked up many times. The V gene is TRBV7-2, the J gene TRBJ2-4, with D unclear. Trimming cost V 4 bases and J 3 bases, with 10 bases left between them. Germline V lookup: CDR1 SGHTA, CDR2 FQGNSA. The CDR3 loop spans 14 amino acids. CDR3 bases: TGTGCCAGCAGCTCTACCACCAACAAAAACATTCAGTACTTC. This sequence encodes CASSSTTNKNIQYF.

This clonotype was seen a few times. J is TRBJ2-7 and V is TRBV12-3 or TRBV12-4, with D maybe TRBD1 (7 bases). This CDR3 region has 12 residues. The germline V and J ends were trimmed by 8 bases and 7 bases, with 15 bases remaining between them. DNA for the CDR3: TGTGCCAGCGGACTACAGGGGACAGAGCAGTACTTC. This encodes CASGLQGTEQYF.